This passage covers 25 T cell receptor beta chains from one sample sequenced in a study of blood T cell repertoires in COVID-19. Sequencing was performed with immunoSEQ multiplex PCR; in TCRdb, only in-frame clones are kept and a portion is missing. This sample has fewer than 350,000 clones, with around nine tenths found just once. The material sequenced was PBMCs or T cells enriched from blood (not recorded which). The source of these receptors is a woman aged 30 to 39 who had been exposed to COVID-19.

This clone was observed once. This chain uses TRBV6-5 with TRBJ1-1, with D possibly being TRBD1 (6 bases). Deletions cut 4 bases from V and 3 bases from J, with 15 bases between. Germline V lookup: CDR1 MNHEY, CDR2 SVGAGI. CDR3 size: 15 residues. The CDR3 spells CASSSRDRLDTEAFF. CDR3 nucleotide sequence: TGTGCCAGCAGTTCCAGAGACAGGCTAGACACTGAAGCTTTCTTT.

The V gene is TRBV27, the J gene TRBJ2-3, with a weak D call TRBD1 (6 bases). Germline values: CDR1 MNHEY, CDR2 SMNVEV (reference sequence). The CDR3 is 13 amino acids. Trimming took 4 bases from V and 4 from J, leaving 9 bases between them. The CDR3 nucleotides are TGTGCCAGCAGTTACCAGGGGTCAGATACGCAGTATTTT. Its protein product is CASSYQGSDTQYF.

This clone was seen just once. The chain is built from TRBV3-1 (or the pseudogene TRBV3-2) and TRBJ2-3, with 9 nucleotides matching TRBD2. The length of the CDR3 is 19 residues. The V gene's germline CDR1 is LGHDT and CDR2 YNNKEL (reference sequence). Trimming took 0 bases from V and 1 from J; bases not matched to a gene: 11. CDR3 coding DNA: TGTGCCAGCAGCCAAGATATGGTAATAGCGGGAGACGGCACAGATACGCAGTATTTT. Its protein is CASSQDMVIAGDGTDTQYF.

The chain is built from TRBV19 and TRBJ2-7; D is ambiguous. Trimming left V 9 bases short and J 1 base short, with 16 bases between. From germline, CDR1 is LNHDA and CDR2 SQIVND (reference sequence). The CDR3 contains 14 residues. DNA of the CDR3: TGTGCCAGCGCTCTCGCCCAGTGGTCCTACGAGCAGTACTTC. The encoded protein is CASALAQWSYEQYF. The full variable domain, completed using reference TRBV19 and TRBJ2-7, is DGGITQSPKYLFRKEGQNVTLSCEQNLNHDAMYWYRQDPGQGLRLIYYSQIVNDFQKGDIAEGYSVSREKKESFPLTVTSAQKNPTAFYLCASALAQWSYEQYFGPGTRLTVT.

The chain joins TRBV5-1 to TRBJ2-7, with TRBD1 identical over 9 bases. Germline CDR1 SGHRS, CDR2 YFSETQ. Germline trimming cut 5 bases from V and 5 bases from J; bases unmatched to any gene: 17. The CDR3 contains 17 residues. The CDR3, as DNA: TGCGCCAGCAGACCCTTGAAAATACAGGGGGCTGTGGACGAGCAGTACTTC. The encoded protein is CASRPLKIQGAVDEQYF.

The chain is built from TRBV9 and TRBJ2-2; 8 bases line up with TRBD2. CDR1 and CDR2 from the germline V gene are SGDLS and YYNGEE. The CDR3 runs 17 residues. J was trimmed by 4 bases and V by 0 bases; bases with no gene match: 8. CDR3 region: CASSVGAGVRSTGELFF. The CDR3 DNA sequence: TGTGCCAGCAGCGTAGGAGCGGGAGTGAGGTCCACCGGGGAGCTGTTTTTT.

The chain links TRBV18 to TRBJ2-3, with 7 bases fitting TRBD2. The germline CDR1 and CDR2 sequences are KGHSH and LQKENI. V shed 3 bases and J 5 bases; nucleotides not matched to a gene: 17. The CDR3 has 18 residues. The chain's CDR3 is CASSPEGPGGGYGDTQYF. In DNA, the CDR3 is TGTGCCAGCTCACCGGAGGGTCCGGGGGGAGGATATGGAGATACGCAGTATTTT. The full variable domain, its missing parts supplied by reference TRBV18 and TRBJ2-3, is NAGVMQNPRHLVRRRGQEARLRCSPMKGHSHVYWYRQLPEEGLKFMVYLQKENIIDESGMPKERFSAEFPKEGPSILRIQQVVRGDSAAYFCASSPEGPGGGYGDTQYFGPGTRLTVL.

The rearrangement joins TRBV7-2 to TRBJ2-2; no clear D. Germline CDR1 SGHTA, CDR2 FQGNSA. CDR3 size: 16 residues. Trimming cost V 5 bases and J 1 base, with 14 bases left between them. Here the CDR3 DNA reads TGTGCCAGCAGCCCAAGGTCGGCAGGGAACACCGGGGAGCTGTTTTTT. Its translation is CASSPRSAGNTGELFF.

The CDR3 spells CASSPPSGANVLTF. The CDR3 region has the DNA TGTGCCAGCTCACCTCCTTCTGGGGCCAACGTCCTGACTTTC. The rearrangement links TRBV18 to TRBJ2-6; no definite D call. The CDR3 consists of 14 residues. Germline loops: CDR1 KGHSH, CDR2 LQKENI. Trimming pared 3 bases from V and 1 base from J, leaving 4 bases between.

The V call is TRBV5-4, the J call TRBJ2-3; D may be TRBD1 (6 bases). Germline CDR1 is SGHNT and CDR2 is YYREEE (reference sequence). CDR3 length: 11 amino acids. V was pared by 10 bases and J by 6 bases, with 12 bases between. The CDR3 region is CAGIGGDTQYF. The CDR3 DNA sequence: TGTGCCGGGATAGGGGGTGATACGCAGTATTTT. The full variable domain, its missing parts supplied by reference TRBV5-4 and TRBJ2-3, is ETGVTQSPTHLIKTRGQQVTLRCSSQSGHNTVSWYQQALGQGPQFIFQYYREEENGRGNFPPRFSGLQFPNYSSELNVNALELDDSALYLCAGIGGDTQYFGPGTRLTVL.

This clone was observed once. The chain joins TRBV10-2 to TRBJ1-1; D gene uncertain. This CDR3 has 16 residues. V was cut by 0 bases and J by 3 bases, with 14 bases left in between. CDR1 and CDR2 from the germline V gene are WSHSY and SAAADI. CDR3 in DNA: TGCGCCAGCAGTGAGTCGGGCACCATTTGGGACACTGAAGCTTTCTTT. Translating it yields CASSESGTIWDTEAFF.

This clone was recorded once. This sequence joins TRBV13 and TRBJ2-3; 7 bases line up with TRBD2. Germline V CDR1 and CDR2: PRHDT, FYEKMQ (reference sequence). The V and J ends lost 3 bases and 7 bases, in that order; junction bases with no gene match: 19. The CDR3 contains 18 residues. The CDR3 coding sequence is TGTGCCAGCAGCTTCCGTCCCCTAACAAGCGGGACCGAGAATACGCAGTATTTT. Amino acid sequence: CASSFRPLTSGTENTQYF. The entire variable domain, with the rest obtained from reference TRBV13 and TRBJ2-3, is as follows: AAGVIQSPRHLIKEKRETATLKCYPIPRHDTVYWYQQGPGQDPQFLISFYEKMQSDKGSIPDRFSAQQFSDYHSELNMSSLELGDSALYFCASSFRPLTSGTENTQYFGPGTRLTVL.

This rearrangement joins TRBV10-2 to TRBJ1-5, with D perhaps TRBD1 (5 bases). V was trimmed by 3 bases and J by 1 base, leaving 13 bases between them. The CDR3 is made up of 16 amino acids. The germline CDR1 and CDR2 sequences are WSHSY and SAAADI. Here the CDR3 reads CASSDRGVVSNQPQHF. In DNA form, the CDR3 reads TGCGCCAGCAGTGACCGGGGGGTGGTAAGCAATCAGCCCCAGCATTTT.

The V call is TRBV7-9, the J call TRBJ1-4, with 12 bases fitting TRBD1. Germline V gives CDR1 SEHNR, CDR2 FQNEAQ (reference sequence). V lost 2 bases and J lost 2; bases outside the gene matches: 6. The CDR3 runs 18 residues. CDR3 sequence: CASSLRRGTGGTNEKLFF. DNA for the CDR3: TGTGCCAGCAGCTTAAGGCGCGGGACAGGGGGCACTAATGAAAAACTGTTTTTT.

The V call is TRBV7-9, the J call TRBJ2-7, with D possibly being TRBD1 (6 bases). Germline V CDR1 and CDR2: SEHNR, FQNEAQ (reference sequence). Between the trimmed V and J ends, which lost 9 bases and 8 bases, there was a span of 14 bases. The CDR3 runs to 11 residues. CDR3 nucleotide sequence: TGTGCCAGTCGGACAGATTGGCAGCAGTACTTC. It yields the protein CASRTDWQQYF.

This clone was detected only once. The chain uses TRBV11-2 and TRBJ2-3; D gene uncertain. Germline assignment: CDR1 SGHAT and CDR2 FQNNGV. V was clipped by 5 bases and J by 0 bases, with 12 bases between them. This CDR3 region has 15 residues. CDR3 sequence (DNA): TGTGCCAGCAGCGCAACGGCGGAAAGCACAGATACGCAGTATTTT. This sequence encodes CASSATAESTDTQYF.

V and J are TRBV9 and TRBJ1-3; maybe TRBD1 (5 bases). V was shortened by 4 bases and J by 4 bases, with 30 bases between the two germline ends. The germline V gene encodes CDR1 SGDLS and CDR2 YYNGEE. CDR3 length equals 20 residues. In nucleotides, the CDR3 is TGTGCCAGCAGCCCCCGAGGGTATCAGGGAGGAATCTGGGAGGGAAACACCATATATTTT. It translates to CASSPRGYQGGIWEGNTIYF.

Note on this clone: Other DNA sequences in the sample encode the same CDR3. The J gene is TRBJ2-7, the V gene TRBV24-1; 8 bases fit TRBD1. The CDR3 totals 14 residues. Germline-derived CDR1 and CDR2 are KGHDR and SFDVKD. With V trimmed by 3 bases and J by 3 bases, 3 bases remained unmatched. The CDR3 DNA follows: TGTGCCACCAGTGATCCCGGACAGGGCTACGAGCAGTACTTC. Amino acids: CATSDPGQGYEQYF.

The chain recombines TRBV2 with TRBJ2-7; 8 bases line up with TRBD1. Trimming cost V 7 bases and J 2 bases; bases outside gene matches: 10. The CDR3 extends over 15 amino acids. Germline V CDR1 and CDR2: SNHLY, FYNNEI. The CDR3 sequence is CASTPTGQGAYEQYF. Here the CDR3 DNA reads TGTGCCAGCACCCCGACCGGACAGGGAGCCTACGAGCAGTACTTC.

The CDR3, as DNA: TGTGCCAGTAGTATAGGGCTAGCGGGAGTTAATGAGCAGTTCTTC. Encoded protein: CASSIGLAGVNEQFF. V is TRBV19 and J is TRBJ2-1, with 10 bases that match TRBD2. Unmatched junction bases numbered 4, after V lost 1 base and J lost 7 bases. The V gene's germline CDR1 is LNHDA and CDR2 SQIVND (reference sequence). This CDR3 has 15 amino acids.

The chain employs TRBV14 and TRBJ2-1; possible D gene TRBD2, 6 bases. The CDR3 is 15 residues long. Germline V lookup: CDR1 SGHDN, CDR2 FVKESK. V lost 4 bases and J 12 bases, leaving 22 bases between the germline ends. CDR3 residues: CASSPTNLGGGWQFF. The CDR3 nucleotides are TGTGCCAGCAGCCCAACCAACTTGGGAGGTGGTTGGCAGTTCTTC.

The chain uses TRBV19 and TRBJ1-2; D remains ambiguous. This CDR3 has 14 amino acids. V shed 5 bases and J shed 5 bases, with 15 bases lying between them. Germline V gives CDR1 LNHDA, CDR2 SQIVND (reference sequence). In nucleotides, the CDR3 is TGTGCCAGTAGTTCCCGATCAACGGGGTATGGCTACACCTTC. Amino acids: CASSSRSTGYGYTF.

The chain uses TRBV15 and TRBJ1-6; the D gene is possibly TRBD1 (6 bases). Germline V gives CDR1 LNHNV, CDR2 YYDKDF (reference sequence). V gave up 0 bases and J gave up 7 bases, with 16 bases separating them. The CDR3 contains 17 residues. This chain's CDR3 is CATSRDATRGWNSPLHF. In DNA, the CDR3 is TGTGCCACCAGCAGAGATGCCACCAGGGGTTGGAATTCACCCCTCCACTTT.

In DNA, the CDR3 is TGTGCCAGCAGTTGGGAGGGTAGCTCCTATAATTCACCCCTCCACTTT. Residues: CASSWEGSSYNSPLHF. The rearrangement links TRBV28 to TRBJ1-6; D remains ambiguous. Looked up from germline, CDR1 is MDHEN and CDR2 is SYDVKM. The CDR3 spans 16 residues. Trimming shortened V by 4 bases and J by 0 bases, and 10 bases separated the two germline ends.

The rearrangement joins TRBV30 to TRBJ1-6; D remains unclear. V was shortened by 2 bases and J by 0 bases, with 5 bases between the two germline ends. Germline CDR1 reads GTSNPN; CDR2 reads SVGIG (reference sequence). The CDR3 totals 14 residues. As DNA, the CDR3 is TGTGCCTGGAGTATGAGCTCCTATAATTCACCCCTCCACTTT. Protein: CAWSMSSYNSPLHF.